These 13 T cell receptor beta chains originate from one sample sequenced in a study of T-cell reconstitution after alpha-beta-depleted transplantation in children. Preparation of the TCRbeta library involved a method that used unique molecular identifiers. Using its own MiXCR run on the PCR reads, TCRdb lists one record per CDR3 protein. The table includes 500,000 or so distinct CDR3 sequences, around a third detected once. The sequenced sample was PBMCs from the stem cell graft donor, obtained from the stem cell graft. These receptors all come from a human donor who donated a stem cell graft to a child with aplastic anemia.

The chain has TRBV7-2 and TRBJ1-1, with D maybe TRBD1 (5 bases). Trimming left V 2 bases short and J 3 bases short, with 10 bases between. Germline V gives CDR1 SGHTA, CDR2 FQGNSA. The CDR3 extends over 14 amino acids. In DNA, the CDR3 is TGTGCCAGCAGCTTATTGACAGACTACACTGAAGCTTTCTTT. Amino acids: CASSLLTDYTEAFF.

This rearrangement joins TRBV27 to TRBJ2-5; D might be TRBD2 (5 bases). V shed 4 bases and J shed 5 bases, with 14 bases lying between them. This CDR3 spans 14 amino acids. Germline V lookup: CDR1 MNHEY, CDR2 SMNVEV (reference sequence). This CDR3 is CASSSTTTGETQYF. CDR3 nucleotides: TGTGCCAGCAGTTCAACAACGACGGGGGAGACCCAGTACTTC.

This clonotype appeared many times. This chain links TRBV7-2 with TRBJ2-7; 8 bases align to TRBD1. The CDR3 is 15 amino acids. With 2 bases clipped from V and 5 bases from J, the junction kept 8 bases outside the gene matches. Per the germline V gene, CDR1 is SGHTA and CDR2 is FQGNSA. The CDR3 sequence: CASSLSAAGGNEQYF. The CDR3 bases are TGTGCCAGCAGCTTATCAGCGGCAGGGGGCAACGAGCAGTACTTC.

The chain joins TRBV6-2 or TRBV6-3 to TRBJ2-3, with 14 bases that match TRBD2. With V trimmed by 2 bases and J by 8 bases, 9 bases remained unmatched. Germline V gives CDR1 MNHEY, CDR2 SVGEGT. The CDR3 covers 17 residues. The CDR3 DNA reads as TGTGCCAGCAGTTACCCGACCCGGACTAGCGGGAGGCTTACGCAGTATTTT. It translates to CASSYPTRTSGRLTQYF.

In its sample, this clonotype was seen a few times. This chain joins TRBV24-1 and TRBJ2-3; a weak D match, TRBD1 (7 bases). Trimming stripped 6 bases from V and 5 bases from J, with 14 bases between. This CDR3 spans 14 amino acids. Looked up from germline, CDR1 is KGHDR and CDR2 is SFDVKD. The CDR3 region is CATSRQGGIDTQYF. The CDR3 nucleotides are TGTGCCACCAGTCGACAGGGAGGTATAGATACGCAGTATTTT.

This chain joins TRBV6-2 or TRBV6-3 and TRBJ1-5, with D possibly being TRBD1 (6 bases). CDR3 length: 14 residues. Germline V lookup: CDR1 MNHEY, CDR2 SVGEGT. The V gene lost 5 bases and the J gene lost 0 bases, with 8 bases spanning the gap. The CDR3 protein is CASSDRSSNQPQHF. In DNA form, the CDR3 reads TGTGCCAGCAGTGACAGGAGTAGCAATCAGCCCCAGCATTTT.

This chain joins TRBV7-2 and TRBJ2-5, with D possibly TRBD2 on 5 matching bases. This CDR3 is built from 16 residues. Trimming cost V 5 bases and J 7 bases, with 23 bases left between them. Germline V gives CDR1 SGHTA, CDR2 FQGNSA. CDR3: CASSARRLREKGTQYF. Here the CDR3 DNA reads TGTGCCAGCAGCGCCCGACGTTTAAGGGAGAAAGGGACCCAGTACTTC.

CDR3 sequence reads: CASNPGSVSTDTQYF. The DNA for the CDR3 is TGTGCCAGCAACCCTGGATCAGTTAGCACAGATACGCAGTATTTT. V and J are TRBV28 and TRBJ2-3; no clear D gene. Germline V gene sequence: CDR1 MDHEN, CDR2 SYDVKM. The CDR3 sequence is 15 residues long. V lost 7 bases to trimming and J lost 0 bases, with 14 bases between them.

This clonotype was observed a few times. J is TRBJ1-1 and V is TRBV4-3, with unresolved D. The CDR3 contains 12 residues. CDR1 and CDR2 (germline): LGHNA, YSLEER. Between the trimmed V and J ends, which lost 0 bases and 8 bases, there was a span of 7 bases. CDR3 amino acids: CASSQDYGEAFF. In DNA, the CDR3 is TGCGCCAGCAGCCAAGATTATGGGGAAGCTTTCTTT.

This clonotype has more than one count but fewer than ten. The chain uses TRBV4-3 and TRBJ2-1, with a tentative D call TRBD1 (5 bases). This CDR3 comprises 14 residues. The V end was cut by 3 bases, the J end by 5 bases, with 11 bases between. Germline V gene sequence: CDR1 LGHNA, CDR2 YSLEER. CDR3: CASSQNTGDNEQFF. The DNA for the CDR3 is TGCGCCAGCAGCCAGAACACAGGAGACAATGAGCAGTTCTTC.

This clonotype was counted only a few times. The rearrangement links TRBV20-1 to TRBJ1-5; D is undetermined. The CDR3 is 15 residues long. V lost 6 bases and J 0 bases, leaving 15 bases between the germline ends. Germline loops: CDR1 DFQATT, CDR2 SNEGSKA (reference sequence). Here the CDR3 DNA reads TGCAGTGCCCCCCATGGTGGGTATAGCAATCAGCCCCAGCATTTT. Translating gives CSAPHGGYSNQPQHF.

This clonotype was counted a few times. The chain uses TRBV15 and TRBJ1-3; the D gene is possibly TRBD1 (5 bases). This CDR3 spans 15 amino acids. The germline V gene has CDR1 LNHNV and CDR2 YYDKDF (reference sequence). Trimming pared 2 bases from V and 10 bases from J, leaving 18 bases between. The CDR3 coding sequence is TGTGCCACCAGCAGAACAGGTAGTAGCGGCGGAACCATATATTTT. Translating gives CATSRTGSSGGTIYF.

This clonotype was detected a few times. The chain uses TRBV9 and TRBJ1-6; 9 bases line up with TRBD1. Germline V CDR1 and CDR2: SGDLS, YYNGEE. The CDR3 sequence is 15 residues long. J gave up 7 bases and V 3 bases, and 5 bases lay outside the gene matches. The CDR3 DNA is TGTGCCAGCAGCGCGGGACAGGGCCTAAATTCACCCCTCCACTTT. Residues: CASSAGQGLNSPLHF.